This T cell receptor (beta chain) emerged from a study of sequential checkpoint blockade in melanoma. Study overall: First-line arms were nivolumab then ipilimumab, or the reverse, randomized 1:1. Both treatment sequences were followed by maintenance nivolumab.

Regarding treatment: randomized to nivolumab then ipilimumab (arm A) or the reverse (arm B). No patient had prior DNA-damaging chemotherapy. PBMC sorting kept live CD3+CD8+ cells without CD19 or CD56. Germline V CDR1 and CDR2: LNHDA, SQIVND (reference sequence). This CDR3 has 12 amino acids. The junction had 4 bases not matched to a gene; V was cut back by 10 bases and J by 6 bases. TCRdb's copy holds only in-frame clones and misses some; the assay was immunoSEQ multiplex PCR. This table holds approximately 12,000 clones, 82% found once. This receptor was identified in a human donor with melanoma. V and J are TRBV19 and TRBJ1-1; 11 nucleotides match TRBD1. Sequenced material: CD8+ T cells sorted from blood (inferred from file names), taken from a patient given nivolumab and ipilimumab in sequence. CDR3 DNA: TGTGCCACTGGACAGGGGGCTTCTGAAGCTTTCTTT. Its translation is CATGQGASEAFF.